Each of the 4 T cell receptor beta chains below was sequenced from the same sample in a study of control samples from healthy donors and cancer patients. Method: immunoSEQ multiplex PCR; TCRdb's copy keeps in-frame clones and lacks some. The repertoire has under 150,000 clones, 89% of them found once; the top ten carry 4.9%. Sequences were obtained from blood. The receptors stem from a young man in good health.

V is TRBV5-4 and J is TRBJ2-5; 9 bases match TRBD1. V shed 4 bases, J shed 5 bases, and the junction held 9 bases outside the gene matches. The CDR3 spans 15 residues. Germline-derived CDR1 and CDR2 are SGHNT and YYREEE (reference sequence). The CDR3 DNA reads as TGTGCCAGCAGCAACCGGGACAGGGTTTGGGAGACCCAGTACTTC. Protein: CASSNRDRVWETQYF.

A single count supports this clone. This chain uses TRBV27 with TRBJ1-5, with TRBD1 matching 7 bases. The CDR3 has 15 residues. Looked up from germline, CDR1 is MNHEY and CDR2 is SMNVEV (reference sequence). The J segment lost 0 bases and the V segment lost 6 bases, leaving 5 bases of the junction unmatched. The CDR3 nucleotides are TGTGCCAGCAGATCAGGGGGTTATAGCAATCAGCCCCAGCATTTT. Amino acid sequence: CASRSGGYSNQPQHF.

The CDR3 region is CASSPLSGAGELFF. CDR3 in DNA: TGCGCCAGCAGCCCCCTCTCGGGGGCCGGGGAGCTGTTTTTT. The genes are TRBV4-3 and TRBJ2-2; perhaps TRBD2 as D (6 bases). The V end was cut by 4 bases, the J end by 6 bases, with 12 bases between. There are 14 residues in the CDR3. Germline assignment: CDR1 LGHNA and CDR2 YSLEER.

The CDR3 spells CSVEVFRNEQFF. In nucleotides, the CDR3 is TGCAGCGTTGAAGTTTTCAGGAATGAGCAGTTCTTC. The J gene is TRBJ2-1, the V gene TRBV29-1; no clear D. The CDR3 totals 12 residues. The V gene lost 1 base and the J gene lost 7 bases, with 8 bases spanning the gap. CDR1 is SQVTM and CDR2 is ANQGSEA in the germline V gene.